These 7 T cell receptor beta chains came from one sample sequenced in a study of patients and donors after allogeneic stem cell transplantation. One entry per CDR3 protein, called by TCRdb with MiXCR from the RT-PCR reads. Of about 74,000 distinct CDR3 sequences detected, 26% appear once; the ten largest clones hold 26%. The sequencing sample was made of blood, either unsorted or a sorted T cell fraction (not recorded which). These receptors were collected from a human donor who was either an allogeneic HSCT recipient or a stem cell or donor lymphocyte infusion donor (not recorded which). It is not recorded whose cells these are; they may come from a transplant donor.

The table lists this clonotype with a few counts. The genes are TRBV9 and TRBJ2-7; 8 bases match TRBD2. Germline CDR1 reads SGDLS; CDR2 reads YYNGEE. The CDR3 runs 16 residues. After removal of 0 bases from V and 3 bases from J, the junction contained 8 bases not matched to a gene. CDR3 sequence reads: CASSVGGLGPLYEQYF. The CDR3 DNA reads TGTGCCAGCAGCGTAGGGGGACTAGGCCCCCTCTACGAGCAGTACTTC.

Written as DNA, the CDR3 is TGTGCCAGCAGTGCGACAGGGCCCACTGAAGCTTTCTTT. Encoded protein: CASSATGPTEAFF. V gene TRBV28 combines with J gene TRBJ1-1, with TRBD1 matching over 7 bases. CDR3 length equals 13 residues. Germline V gene sequence: CDR1 MDHEN, CDR2 SYDVKM. The J segment lost 4 bases and the V segment lost 5 bases, leaving 4 bases of the junction unmatched.

This clonotype was found a few times. The rearrangement links TRBV5-1 to TRBJ1-5, with 8 bases identical to TRBD1. With V trimmed by 6 bases and J by 0 bases, 8 bases remained unmatched. The length of the CDR3 is 16 residues. Germline CDR1 and CDR2: SGHRS and YFSETQ. CDR3 in amino acids: CASTQRDRSSNQPQHF. CDR3 in DNA: TGCGCCAGCACACAACGGGACAGGAGTAGCAATCAGCCCCAGCATTTT.

This sequence joins TRBV4-3 and TRBJ2-2, with 7 bases identical to TRBD1. Germline-derived CDR1 and CDR2 are LGHNA and YSLEER. Unmatched junction bases numbered 12, after V lost 0 bases and J lost 5 bases. The CDR3 has 18 amino acids. CDR3 DNA sequence: TGCGCCAGCAGCCAAGACCGGGACAGACTGGATTATACCGGGGAGCTGTTTTTT. It specifies CASSQDRDRLDYTGELFF.

This rearrangement joins TRBV7-9 to TRBJ2-7, with D perhaps TRBD2 (5 bases). Germline-derived CDR1 and CDR2 are SEHNR and FQNEAQ (reference sequence). This CDR3 has 15 residues. Trimming stripped 1 base from V and 2 bases from J, with 12 bases between. CDR3 DNA: TGTGCCAGCAGCTTAGTAGAGGGAGTTCCCTACGAGCAGTACTTC. Protein: CASSLVEGVPYEQYF.

The chain uses TRBV9 and TRBJ2-1, with D uncertain. Germline CDR1 is SGDLS and CDR2 is YYNGEE. The CDR3 extends over 14 amino acids. V was cut by 0 bases and J by 2 bases, with 6 bases left in between. The CDR3 here is CASSVVGTYNEQFF. The DNA of the CDR3 is TGTGCCAGCAGCGTAGTGGGGACCTACAATGAGCAGTTCTTC.

This clonotype showed up just a few times. The rearrangement links TRBV28 to TRBJ1-2; weak D call: TRBD1 (6 bases). This CDR3 is 15 amino acids long. V lost 5 bases to trimming and J lost 7 bases, with 20 bases between them. Looked up from germline, CDR1 is MDHEN and CDR2 is SYDVKM. CDR3 bases: TGTGCCAGCAGTACCCCCTCACAGGGTTGGGGTGGCTACACCTTC. Its protein product is CASSTPSQGWGGYTF.